This T cell receptor (beta chain) was sequenced in a study of breast tumors, draining lymph nodes, adjacent tissues. Overall study results and limits: Data only fit, rather than demonstrated, lymph node origin of most tumor T cells. Tumor repertoires ranked between lymph nodes and nontumor tissue in diversity, with V and J gene preferences.

Germline values: CDR1 SGHTA, CDR2 FQGNSA. The ends lost 4 bases at V and 4 bases at J; junction bases unmatched: 7. The CDR3 extends over 16 amino acids. This clonotype was counted many times. Its target is unknown. Samples came from axillary lymph nodes draining the breast cancer. TCRdb reanalysed the multiplex PCR reads using MiXCR and keeps one entry per CDR3 protein. The profile shows some 150,000 distinct CDR3 sequences, approximately 20% of them singletons. Material: axillary lymph node tissue. The rearrangement uses TRBV7-2 and TRBJ2-3; 11 bases match TRBD1. The clonotype originates from a female donor with breast cancer. Some clones in this sample may be carry-over from other donors' samples. The chain's CDR3 is CASSWGTGGGSDTQYF. Written as DNA, the CDR3 is TGTGCCAGCAGCTGGGGGACAGGGGGTGGGTCAGATACGCAGTATTTT. The entire variable domain, with the rest obtained from reference TRBV7-2 and TRBJ2-3, is as follows: GAGVSQSPSNKVTEKGKDVELRCDPISGHTALYWYRQSLGQGLEFLIYFQGNSAPDKSGLPSDRFSAERTGGSVSTLTIQRTQQEDSAVYLCASSWGTGGGSDTQYFGPGTRLTVL.